The 17 T cell receptor beta chains listed next were all sequenced from one sample in a study of blood T cell repertoires in COVID-19. The assay was immunoSEQ multiplex PCR, and TCRdb's table has in-frame clones only and misses some. The sample has roughly 260,000 clones, 86% seen once. The specimen was PBMCs or T cells enriched from blood (not recorded which). These receptors were taken from a woman younger than 35 who had recovered from COVID-19.

On this clone itself: Other DNA sequences in the same sample also yield this CDR3. The chain has TRBV4-3 and TRBJ2-7, with TRBD1 matching 10 bases. There are 16 residues in the CDR3. V was clipped by 2 bases and J by 2 bases; unmatched bases: 6. CDR1 is LGHNA, CDR2 YSLEER, per germline. The CDR3 protein is CASSQSGTGETYEQYF. The CDR3 nucleotides read TGCGCCAGCAGCCAAAGCGGGACAGGGGAAACCTACGAGCAGTACTTC.

The rearrangement uses TRBV19 and TRBJ1-2; D is unresolved. CDR1 is LNHDA and CDR2 is SQIVND in the germline V gene (reference sequence). Between the trimmed V and J ends, which lost 2 bases and 3 bases, there was a span of 16 bases. The CDR3 has 16 amino acids. DNA for the CDR3: TGTGCCAGTAGTATACTAGAGGGCTATTCCTACTATGGCTACACCTTC. Protein: CASSILEGYSYYGYTF.

This clone was detected a few times. The chain couples TRBV7-3 to TRBJ2-7; D gene ambiguous. The V gene's germline CDR1 is SGHTA and CDR2 FQGTGA. This CDR3 region has 14 residues. Trimming stripped 5 bases from V and 0 bases from J, with 11 bases between. CDR3 region: CASSPRPGSYEQYF. CDR3 coding DNA: TGTGCCAGCAGCCCCAGACCGGGCTCCTACGAGCAGTACTTC.

The rearrangement uses TRBV5-1 and TRBJ2-7; D unresolved. CDR1 and CDR2 (germline): SGHRS, YFSETQ. The CDR3 extends over 15 amino acids. V lost 0 bases and J lost 0, with 10 bases in between. The CDR3 DNA sequence: TGCGCCAGCAGCTTGGCGAGCAAAAGCTCCTACGAGCAGTACTTC. Its translation: CASSLASKSSYEQYF.

This rearrangement joins TRBV7-3 to TRBJ2-3, with D possibly being TRBD2 (5 bases). The V end lost 5 bases, the J end lost 4 bases, and 13 bases lay between the germline ends. CDR3 size: 14 residues. Per the germline V gene, CDR1 is SGHTA and CDR2 is FQGTGA. Here the CDR3 reads CASSPGVGADTQYF. The CDR3 DNA sequence: TGTGCCAGCAGCCCCGGGGTAGGAGCAGATACGCAGTATTTT. Looking up the rest from reference TRBV7-3 and TRBJ2-3 gives the full variable domain: GAGVSQTPSNKVTEKGKYVELRCDPISGHTALYWYRQSLGQGPEFLIYFQGTGAADDSGLPNDRFFAVRPEGSVSTLKIQRTERGDSAVYLCASSPGVGADTQYFGPGTRLTVL.

The chain uses TRBV7-8 and TRBJ2-2; 8 positions agree with TRBD2. CDR1 is SGHVS, CDR2 FQNEAQ, per germline. Unmatched junction bases numbered 6, after V lost 5 bases and J lost 1 base. The CDR3 sequence is 16 residues long. This chain's CDR3 is CASSRERGLNTGELFF. In DNA form, the CDR3 reads TGTGCCAGCAGCCGAGAGCGGGGGCTGAACACCGGGGAGCTGTTTTTT.

The chain has TRBV5-3 and TRBJ2-7; TRBD2 matches at 11 bases. Being an ORF, TRBV5-3 has a function that is uncertain. The CDR3 totals 14 residues. V was clipped by 4 bases and J by 7 bases; unmatched bases: 7. CDR3 in DNA: TGTGCCAGAAGCAGACTAGCGGGGCTTCGGGAGCAGTACTTC. Protein sequence: CARSRLAGLREQYF.

The chain combines TRBV7-2 with TRBJ2-3, with D unclear. Per the germline V gene, CDR1 is SGHTA and CDR2 is FQGNSA. The CDR3 loop spans 15 amino acids. V was shortened by 3 bases and J by 6 bases, with 16 bases between the two germline ends. The CDR3: CASSLGHIGTDTQYF. Written as DNA, the CDR3 is TGTGCCAGCAGCTTGGGCCACATTGGTACCGATACGCAGTATTTT.

The chain links TRBV28 to TRBJ2-1, with no clear D. CDR1 and CDR2 (germline): MDHEN, SYDVKM. This CDR3 comprises 14 residues. CDR3 sequence (DNA): TGTGCTAAAAAGCCCCCAGGCCCCTACAATGAGCAGTTCTTC. Protein product: CAKKPPGPYNEQFF.

This chain uses TRBV20-1 with TRBJ2-2; 7 nucleotides line up with TRBD2. Germline lookup yields CDR1 DFQATT and CDR2 SNEGSKA (reference sequence). V lost 3 bases to trimming and J lost 6 bases; unmatched junction nucleotides: 1. There are 12 residues in the CDR3. The CDR3 sequence: CSASGRAGELFF. The CDR3 coding sequence is TGCAGTGCTAGTGGGAGGGCCGGGGAGCTGTTTTTT.

The chain has TRBV9 and TRBJ1-1; D gene unclear. The ends were cut back, 4 bases at V and 1 base at J, with 14 bases in the middle. Germline V gives CDR1 SGDLS, CDR2 YYNGEE. CDR3 length equals 15 residues. CDR3 region: CASSPPPVENTEAFF. DNA for the CDR3: TGTGCCAGCAGCCCACCACCGGTAGAGAACACTGAAGCTTTCTTT.

The chain uses TRBV18 and TRBJ1-1; D is perhaps TRBD1 (5 bases). This CDR3 has 13 residues. Germline CDR1 and CDR2: KGHSH and LQKENI. Trimming removed 5 bases at V and 3 bases at J, with 10 bases between. CDR3 protein: CASSTDMDTEAFF. CDR3 nucleotide sequence: TGTGCCAGCTCAACGGACATGGACACTGAAGCTTTCTTT.

This sequence joins TRBV6-5 and TRBJ1-2; 11 bases are a match to TRBD1. Losses at the gene ends were 6 bases for V and 6 bases for J; bases not matched to a gene: 3. Germline CDR1 MNHEY, CDR2 SVGAGI. The CDR3 runs to 13 residues. The CDR3 is CASRWTGGDGYTF. The DNA of the CDR3 is TGTGCCAGCAGATGGACAGGGGGCGATGGCTACACCTTC.

The chain couples TRBV11-2 to TRBJ2-2, with TRBD1 identical over 7 bases. The V gene's germline CDR1 is SGHAT and CDR2 FQNNGV. The CDR3 spans 16 residues. The V segment lost 4 bases and the J segment 7 bases; nucleotides outside the gene matches: 12. CDR3 sequence (DNA): TGTGCCAGCAGCTCCTATCAGACAGGGCAGAGCGGGGAGCTGTTTTTT. It yields the protein CASSSYQTGQSGELFF.

The rearrangement uses TRBV2 and TRBJ1-2; D uncertain. CDR3 length: 14 amino acids. V shed 5 bases and J shed 4 bases, with 14 bases lying between them. Germline CDR1 is SNHLY and CDR2 is FYNNEI. The CDR3 nucleotides read TGTGCCAGCAGTTCCTCCGGGGTGACCTATGGCTACACCTTC. Protein: CASSSSGVTYGYTF.

The V call is TRBV12-3 or TRBV12-4, the J call TRBJ1-1, with D perhaps matching TRBD1 (6 bases). V was shortened by 7 bases and J by 8 bases, with 11 bases between the two germline ends. The CDR3 spans 11 residues. The CDR3 nucleotides are TGTGCCAGCACCTGGGGGGGCGAAGCTTTCTTT. Protein product: CASTWGGEAFF.

V is TRBV3-1 (or the pseudogene TRBV3-2) and J is TRBJ2-5; 13 bases map to TRBD2. Germline V lookup: CDR1 LGHDT, CDR2 YNNKEL (reference sequence). V shed 3 bases and J 7 bases; nucleotides not matched to a gene: 8. The CDR3 consists of 16 residues. DNA for the CDR3: TGTGCCAGCAGCCATAAACTAGCGGGGGGGGCTGGGACCCAGTACTTC. Its translation is CASSHKLAGGAGTQYF.